This T cell receptor (beta chain) is drawn from a study of radiotherapy plus CTLA-4 blockade in lung cancer. Study details: About 20% of patients responded objectively, and roughly 30% achieved disease control.

Broader study findings: Peripheral blood showed expansion of tumor-derived TCR clones after radiotherapy and ipilimumab. Best predicting response, reportedly, were early blood T cell clone dynamics, with interferon-beta.

About this clone: Its antigen is not known.

Data came from immunoSEQ multiplex PCR; TCRdb stores just in-frame clones and leaves some out. The table lists about 64,000 clones, approximately 65% of them singletons. Chemo-refractory metastatic non-small-cell lung cancer patients underwent focal radiation alongside CTLA-4 blockade with ipilimumab. The clonotype originates from a human donor with non-small cell lung cancer whose response to radiotherapy plus ipilimumab could not be evaluated. Sequences were derived from peripheral blood, sampled from a patient treated with radiotherapy plus ipilimumab.

The CDR3 here is CASSTRTSFQETQYF. The CDR3 DNA reads TGCGCCAGCAGCACACGGACTAGCTTCCAAGAGACCCAGTACTTC. V is TRBV5-1 and J is TRBJ2-5; TRBD2 aligns across 8 bases. Germline V gene lookup returns CDR1 SGHRS and CDR2 YFSETQ. J lost 1 base, V lost 4 bases, and 6 bases had no gene match. This CDR3 region has 15 residues.